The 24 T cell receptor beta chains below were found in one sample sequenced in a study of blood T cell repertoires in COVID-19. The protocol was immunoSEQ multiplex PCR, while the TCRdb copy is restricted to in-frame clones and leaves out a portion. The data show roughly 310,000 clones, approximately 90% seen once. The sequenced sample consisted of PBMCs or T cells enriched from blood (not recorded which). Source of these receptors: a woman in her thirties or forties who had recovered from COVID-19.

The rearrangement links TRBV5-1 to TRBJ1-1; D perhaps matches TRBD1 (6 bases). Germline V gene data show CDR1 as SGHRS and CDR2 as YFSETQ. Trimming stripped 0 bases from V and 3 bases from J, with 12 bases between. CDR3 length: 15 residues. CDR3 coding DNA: TGCGCCAGCAGCTTGGAGCAGGGGATGGACACTGAAGCTTTCTTT. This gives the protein CASSLEQGMDTEAFF.

The CDR3 spells CSARTGNGYTF. In DNA, the CDR3 is TGCAGTGCCCGGACAGGGAATGGCTACACCTTC. This chain connects TRBV20-1 to TRBJ1-2, with 8 bases identical to TRBD1. CDR3 length: 11 amino acids. V dropped 6 bases and J dropped 6; count of bases not matched to a gene: 3. The germline CDR1 and CDR2 sequences are DFQATT and SNEGSKA (reference sequence).

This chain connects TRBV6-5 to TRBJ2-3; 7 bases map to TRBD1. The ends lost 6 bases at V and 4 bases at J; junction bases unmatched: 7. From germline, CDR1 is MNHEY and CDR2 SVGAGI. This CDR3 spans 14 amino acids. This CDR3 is CASRRGLGSDTQYF. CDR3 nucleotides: TGTGCCAGCAGGAGGGGGCTTGGGTCAGATACGCAGTATTTT.

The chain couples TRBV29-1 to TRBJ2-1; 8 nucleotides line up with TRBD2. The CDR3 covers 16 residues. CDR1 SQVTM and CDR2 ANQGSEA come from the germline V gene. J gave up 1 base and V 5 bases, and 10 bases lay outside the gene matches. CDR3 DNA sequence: TGCAGCGTTATTACTCTAGCGGGCATTTCCTACAATGAGCAGTTCTTC. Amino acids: CSVITLAGISYNEQFF.

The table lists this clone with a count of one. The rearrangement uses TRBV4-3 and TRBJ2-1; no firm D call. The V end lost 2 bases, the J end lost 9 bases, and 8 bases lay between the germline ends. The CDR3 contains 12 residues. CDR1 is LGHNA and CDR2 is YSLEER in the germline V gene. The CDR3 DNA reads TGCGCCAGCAGCCAACCCTCCCGTGAGCAGTTCTTC. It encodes CASSQPSREQFF.

DNA of the CDR3: TGTGCCAGCAGTTTATCGCTATTAGAGGGACACTATAATTCACCCCTCCACTTT. Its translation: CASSLSLLEGHYNSPLHF. The chain couples TRBV27 to TRBJ1-6, with D tentatively TRBD1 (6 bases). CDR1 is MNHEY and CDR2 is SMNVEV in the germline V gene (reference sequence). The CDR3 contains 18 residues. Trimming took off 0 bases at V and 3 bases at J, with 15 bases between the two ends.

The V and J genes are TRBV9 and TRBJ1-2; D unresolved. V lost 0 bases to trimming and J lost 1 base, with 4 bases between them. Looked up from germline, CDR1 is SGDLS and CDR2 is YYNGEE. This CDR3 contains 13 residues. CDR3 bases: TGTGCCAGCAGCGTAGTGAGTAACTATGGCTACACCTTC. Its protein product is CASSVVSNYGYTF.

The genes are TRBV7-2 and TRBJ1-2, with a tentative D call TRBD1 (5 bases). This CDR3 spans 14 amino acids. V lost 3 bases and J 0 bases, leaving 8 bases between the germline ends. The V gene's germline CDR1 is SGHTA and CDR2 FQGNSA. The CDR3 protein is CASSFGGTNYGYTF. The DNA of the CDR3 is TGTGCCAGCAGCTTCGGGGGGACTAACTATGGCTACACCTTC.

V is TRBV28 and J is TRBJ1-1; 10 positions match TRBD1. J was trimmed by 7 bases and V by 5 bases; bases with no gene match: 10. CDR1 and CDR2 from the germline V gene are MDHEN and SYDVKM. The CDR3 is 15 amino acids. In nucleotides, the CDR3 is TGTGCCAGCAGTCCTCAGACAGGGGGCGGGTATGAAGCTTTCTTT. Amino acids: CASSPQTGGGYEAFF.

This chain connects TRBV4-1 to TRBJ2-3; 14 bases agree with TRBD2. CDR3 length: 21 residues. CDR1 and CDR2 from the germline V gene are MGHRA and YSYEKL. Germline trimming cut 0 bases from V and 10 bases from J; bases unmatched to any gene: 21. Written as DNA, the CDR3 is TGCGCCAGCAGCCAAGAAAGATCGACTAGCGGGGGGGCTGACCCTGGTCAGTCGCAGTATTTT. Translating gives CASSQERSTSGGADPGQSQYF.

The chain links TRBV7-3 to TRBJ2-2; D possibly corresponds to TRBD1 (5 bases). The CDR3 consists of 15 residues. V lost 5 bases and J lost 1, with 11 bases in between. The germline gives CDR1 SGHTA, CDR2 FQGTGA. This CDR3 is CASSLLGQNTGELFF. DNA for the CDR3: TGTGCCAGCAGCCTCCTCGGACAGAACACCGGGGAGCTGTTTTTT.

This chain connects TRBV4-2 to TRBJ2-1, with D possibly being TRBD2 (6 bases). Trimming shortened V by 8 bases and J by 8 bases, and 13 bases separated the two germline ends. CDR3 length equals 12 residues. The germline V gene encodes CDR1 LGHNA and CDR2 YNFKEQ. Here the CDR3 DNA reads TGTGCCAGCCTCGGAGGGGTGGATGAGCAGTTCTTC. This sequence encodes CASLGGVDEQFF.

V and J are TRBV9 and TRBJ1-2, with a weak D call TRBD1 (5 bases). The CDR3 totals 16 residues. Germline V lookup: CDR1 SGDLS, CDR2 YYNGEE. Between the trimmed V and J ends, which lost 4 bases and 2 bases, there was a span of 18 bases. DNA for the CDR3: TGTGCCAGCAGCCGAGACTCGGGGGGGGTCAACTATGGCTACACCTTC. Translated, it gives CASSRDSGGVNYGYTF.

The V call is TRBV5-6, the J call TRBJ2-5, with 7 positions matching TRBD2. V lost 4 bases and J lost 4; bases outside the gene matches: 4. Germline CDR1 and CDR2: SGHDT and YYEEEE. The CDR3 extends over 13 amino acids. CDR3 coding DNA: TGTGCCAGCAGCATAGCGGGCAGAGAGACCCAGTACTTC. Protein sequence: CASSIAGRETQYF.

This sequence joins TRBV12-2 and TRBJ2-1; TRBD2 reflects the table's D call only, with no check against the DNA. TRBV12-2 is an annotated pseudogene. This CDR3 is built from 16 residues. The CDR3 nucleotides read TGTGCAAGTCGCTACTCTCCGCGGGGGAACCCCCGGGAGCAGTTCTTC. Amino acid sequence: CASRYSPRGNPREQFF.

The CDR3 nucleotides read TGTGCCAGTAGTATCGGACAAATAGGGCAAGATACGCAGTATTTT. It codes for CASSIGQIGQDTQYF. The V gene is TRBV19, the J gene TRBJ2-3; D is possibly TRBD1 (5 bases). The CDR3 runs to 15 residues. V was clipped by 3 bases and J by 5 bases, with 15 bases between them. Germline-derived CDR1 and CDR2 are LNHDA and SQIVND (reference sequence).

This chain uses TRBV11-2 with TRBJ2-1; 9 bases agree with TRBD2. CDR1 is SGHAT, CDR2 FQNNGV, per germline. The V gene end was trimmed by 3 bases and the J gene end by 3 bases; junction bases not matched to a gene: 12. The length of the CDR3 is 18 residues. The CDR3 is CASSFRPLSGSRYNEQFF. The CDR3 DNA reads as TGTGCCAGCAGCTTCCGGCCCCTTAGCGGGAGCCGCTACAATGAGCAGTTCTTC.

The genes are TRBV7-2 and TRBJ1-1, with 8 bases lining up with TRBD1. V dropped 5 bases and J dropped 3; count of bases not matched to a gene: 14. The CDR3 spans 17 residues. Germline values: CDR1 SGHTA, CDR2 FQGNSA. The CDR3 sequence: CASSPAADRAWDTEAFF. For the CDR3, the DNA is TGTGCCAGCAGCCCAGCTGCGGACAGGGCATGGGACACTGAAGCTTTCTTT.

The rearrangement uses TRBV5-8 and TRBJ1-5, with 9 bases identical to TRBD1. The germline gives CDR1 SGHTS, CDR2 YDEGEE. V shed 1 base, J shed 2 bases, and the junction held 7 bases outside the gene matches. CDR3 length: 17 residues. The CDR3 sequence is CASSLRTGAIGNQPQHF. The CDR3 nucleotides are TGTGCCAGCAGCTTGAGGACAGGGGCAATCGGCAATCAGCCCCAGCATTTT.

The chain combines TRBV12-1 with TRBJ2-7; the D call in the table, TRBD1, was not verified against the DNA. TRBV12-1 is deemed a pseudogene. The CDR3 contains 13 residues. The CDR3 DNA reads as TGTGCCAGCAGCCCGTACAGGGTCCACGAGCAGTACTTC. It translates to CASSPYRVHEQYF.

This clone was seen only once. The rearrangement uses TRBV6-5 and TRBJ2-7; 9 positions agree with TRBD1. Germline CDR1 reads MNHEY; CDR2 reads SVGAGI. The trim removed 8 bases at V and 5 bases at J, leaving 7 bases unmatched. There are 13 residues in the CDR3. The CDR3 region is CASGQDRGHEQYF. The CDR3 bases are TGTGCCAGCGGGCAGGACAGGGGTCACGAGCAGTACTTC.

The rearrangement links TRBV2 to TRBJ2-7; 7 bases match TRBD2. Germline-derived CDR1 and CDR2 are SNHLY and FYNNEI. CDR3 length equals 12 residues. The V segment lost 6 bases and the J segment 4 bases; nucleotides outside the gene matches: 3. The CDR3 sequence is CASRGGVYEQYF. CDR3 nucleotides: TGTGCCAGCAGGGGAGGGGTTTACGAGCAGTACTTC.

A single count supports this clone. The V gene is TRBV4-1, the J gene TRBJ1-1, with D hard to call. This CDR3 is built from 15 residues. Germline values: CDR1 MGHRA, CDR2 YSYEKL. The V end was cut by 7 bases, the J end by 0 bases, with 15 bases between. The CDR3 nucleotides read TGCGCCAGCATCCGCAGCGGGAACATGAACACTGAAGCTTTCTTT. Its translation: CASIRSGNMNTEAFF.

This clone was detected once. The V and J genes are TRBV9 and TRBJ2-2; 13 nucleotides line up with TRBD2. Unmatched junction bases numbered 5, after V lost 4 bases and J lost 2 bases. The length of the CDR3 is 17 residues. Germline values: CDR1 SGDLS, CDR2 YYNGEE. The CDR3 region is CASSRRLAGGNTGELFF. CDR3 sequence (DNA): TGTGCCAGCAGCCGTAGACTAGCGGGAGGCAACACCGGGGAGCTGTTTTTT.